This is a list of T cell receptor beta chains from one sample in a study of high-grade serous ovarian cancer treatment subgroups. Libraries were prepared by immunoSEQ multiplex PCR; TCRdb keeps only in-frame clonotypes and omits some of them. The data show fewer than 4,000 clones, with approximately 73% seen just once and roughly 8.2% held by the top ten. The sequenced sample consisted of tumor tissue. Every receptor here comes from a human donor with high-grade serous ovarian cancer. Both conserved end residues are part of each CDR3. The D gene is left open where the match is weak. A clone size is listed for some rows: how often the clone was seen (once, few, many), or a class if it is expanded.

clone_size,j_call,d_call,v_call,cdr3_aa,cdr3_nt
-,TRBJ2-5,-,TRBV20-1,CSARDRVPQYF,TGCAGTGCTAGAGATCGAGTTCCCCAGTACTTC
-,TRBJ1-1,-,TRBV25-1,CASSDVGEAFF,TGTGCCAGCAGTGATGTTGGTGAAGCTTTCTTT
few,TRBJ1-1,TRBD1,TRBV20-1,CSATGGTEAFF,TGCAGTGCTACAGGGGGCACTGAAGCTTTCTTT
-,TRBJ2-1,-,TRBV5-1,CASSLSGFNEQFF,TGCGCCAGCAGCTTGTCAGGGTTCAATGAGCAGTTCTTC
-,TRBJ1-1,-,TRBV14,CASSQDNRDTEAFF,TGTGCCAGCAGCCAAGATAACAGGGACACTGAAGCTTTCTTT
-,TRBJ1-1,TRBD1,TRBV7-9,CASSLTTGTTEAFF,TGTGCCAGCAGCTTAACGACAGGGACCACTGAAGCTTTCTTT
-,TRBJ1-5,-,TRBV19,CASSMMGFDNQPQHF,TGTGCCAGTAGTATGATGGGTTTTGACAATCAGCCCCAGCATTTT
once,TRBJ1-1,-,TRBV2,CASGQRTKAEAFF,TGTGCCAGCGGGCAGAGGACTAAAGCTGAAGCTTTCTTT
-,TRBJ1-2,TRBD1,TRBV27,CASGDRVLGYTF,TGTGCCAGCGGGGACAGGGTTCTTGGCTACACCTTC
-,TRBJ1-2,-,TRBV6-1,CASSDSTGAGYTF,TGTGCCAGCAGCGACTCTACCGGCGCTGGCTACACCTTC
-,TRBJ1-6,-,TRBV5-1,CASSLDGSSYNSPLHF,TGCGCCAGCAGCTTGGATGGGAGCTCCTATAATTCACCCCTCCACTTT
once,TRBJ1-6,TRBD1,TRBV2,CARKQGIHSPLHF,TGTGCCAGAAAACAGGGGATTCATTCACCCCTCCACTTT
-,TRBJ2-7,TRBD1,TRBV5-1,CASSLSPGTGTAYEQYF,TGCGCCAGCAGCTTGAGCCCCGGGACAGGAACTGCCTACGAGCAGTACTTC
-,TRBJ1-1,-,TRBV5-1,CASSGRGPEAFF,TGCGCCAGCAGCGGCCGGGGGCCTGAAGCTTTCTTT
-,TRBJ1-5,-,TRBV11-2,CASSSRILRNQPQHF,TGTGCCAGCAGCTCCAGGATTCTACGCAATCAGCCCCAGCATTTT
few,TRBJ1-2,-,TRBV4-2,CASSQAETLNYGYTF,TGTGCCAGCAGCCAAGCCGAGACTCTTAACTATGGCTACACCTTC
-,TRBJ1-3,-,TRBV10-1,CASMRRSGNTIYF,TGCGCCAGCATGAGGCGCTCTGGAAACACCATATATTTT
-,TRBJ2-6,-,TRBV19,CASSIRWAVVSGANVLTF,TGTGCCAGTAGTATCAGGTGGGCTGTAGTCTCTGGGGCCAACGTCCTGACTTTC
-,TRBJ2-1,TRBD1,TRBV6-4,CASSKGTEGNEQFF,TGTGCCAGCAGTAAGGGGACAGAAGGCAATGAGCAGTTCTTC
-,TRBJ2-5,TRBD1,TRBV2,CASSLGTGTDQETQYF,TGTGCCAGCAGCTTAGGGACAGGGACCGACCAAGAGACCCAGTACTTC
-,TRBJ1-1,-,TRBV18,CASSPRGSGQGGWYTEAFF,TGTGCCAGCTCACCAAGAGGATCGGGGCAGGGCGGGTGGTACACTGAAGCTTTCTTT
-,TRBJ2-1,TRBD1,TRBV11-3,CASSPGQGAVGEQFF,TGTGCCAGCAGCCCAGGGCAGGGGGCGGTGGGGGAGCAGTTCTTC
-,TRBJ2-2,TRBD1,TRBV6-4,CASSDSIQGAIGELFF,TGTGCCAGCAGTGACTCGATACAGGGGGCGATCGGGGAGCTGTTTTTT
-,TRBJ2-3,-,TRBV4-3,CASSQVGAGTDTQYF,TGCGCCAGCAGCCAAGTGGGGGCGGGCACAGATACGCAGTATTTT